Here is one T cell receptor (beta chain) with its context. Its antigen is as yet unknown. This sample stems from a study of radiotherapy plus CTLA-4 blockade in lung cancer. Study-level background: Disease control was present in 25% to 35% of patients, and objective responses in approximately 18%.

Data came from immunoSEQ multiplex PCR; TCRdb stores just in-frame clones and leaves some out. The sample has around 120,000 clones, 78% seen once. Trimming took 3 bases from V and 2 from J, leaving 11 bases between them. Germline V gives CDR1 SGHTA, CDR2 FQGNSA. The CDR3 totals 15 residues. Study-level points and caveats: Best predicting response, reportedly, were early blood T cell clone dynamics, with interferon-beta. After treatment with radiotherapy plus ipilimumab, TCR clones that came from the tumor expanded in blood.

The chain carries TRBV7-2 and TRBJ1-5; tentative D call: TRBD1 (6 bases). Sequencing was performed on peripheral blood, taken from a patient treated with radiotherapy plus ipilimumab. The origin of this receptor is a human donor with non-small cell lung cancer who had a partial response to radiotherapy plus ipilimumab. The CDR3 nucleotides are TGTGCCAGCAGCTTTCAGGGGAGAGGCAATCAGCCCCAGCATTTT. Protein sequence: CASSFQGRGNQPQHF.